The clone carrying this T cell receptor (beta chain) was counted at least ten times. As yet, its antigen is unknown. For TCRbeta, the library was prepared with unique molecular identifiers. TCRdb analysed the PCR reads with MiXCR anew, one entry per CDR3 protein. In the table there are hundreds of thousands of distinct CDR3 sequences, under 14% of which are singletons. Losses at the gene ends were 4 bases for V and 1 base for J; bases not matched to a gene: 6. The CDR3 contains 16 residues. Germline V lookup: CDR1 MNHEY, CDR2 SMNVEV (reference sequence). This record comes from a study of T-cell reconstitution after alpha-beta-depleted transplantation in children. Study conclusions and caveats: About two months after transplant, alpha-beta T cells reportedly came from several hundred expanded graft clones. T-cell counts and diversity at one year following transplant were attributed mainly to newly produced T cells.

The source material was peripheral blood, sampled 180 days after TCRalphabeta/CD19-depleted stem cell transplant. This TCR derives from a male patient under 10 years old who had a stem cell transplant for chronic granulomatous disease, so the T cells may come from the graft donor. The chain is built from TRBV27 and TRBJ2-1, with TRBD2 identical over 8 bases. CDR3 nucleotide sequence: TGTGCCAGCAGTTCAGCGGGAGTTGCGTCCTACAATGAGCAGTTCTTC. It yields the protein CASSSAGVASYNEQFF.